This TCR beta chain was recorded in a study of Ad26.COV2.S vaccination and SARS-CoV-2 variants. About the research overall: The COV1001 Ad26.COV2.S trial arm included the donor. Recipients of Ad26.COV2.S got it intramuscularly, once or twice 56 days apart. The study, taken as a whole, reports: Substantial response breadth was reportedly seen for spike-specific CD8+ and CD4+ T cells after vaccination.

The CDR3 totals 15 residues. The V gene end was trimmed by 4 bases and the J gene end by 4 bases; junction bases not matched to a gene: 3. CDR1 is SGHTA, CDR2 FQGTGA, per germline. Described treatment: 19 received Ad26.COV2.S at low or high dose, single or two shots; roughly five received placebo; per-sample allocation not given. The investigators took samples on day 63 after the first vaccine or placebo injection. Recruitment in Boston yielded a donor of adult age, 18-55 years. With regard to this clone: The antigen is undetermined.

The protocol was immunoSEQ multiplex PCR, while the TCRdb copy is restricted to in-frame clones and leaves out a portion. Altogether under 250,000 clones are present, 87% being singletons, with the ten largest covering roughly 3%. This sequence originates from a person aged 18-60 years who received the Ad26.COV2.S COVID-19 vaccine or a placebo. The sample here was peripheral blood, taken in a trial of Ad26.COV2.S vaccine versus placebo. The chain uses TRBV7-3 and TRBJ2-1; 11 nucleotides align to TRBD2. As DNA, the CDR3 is TGTGCCAGCAGCTGGGGGACTAGCGGTTACAATGAGCAGTTCTTC. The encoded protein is CASSWGTSGYNEQFF. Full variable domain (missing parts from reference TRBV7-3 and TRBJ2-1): GAGVSQTPSNKVTEKGKYVELRCDPISGHTALYWYRQSLGQGPEFLIYFQGTGAADDSGLPNDRFFAVRPEGSVSTLKIQRTERGDSAVYLCASSWGTSGYNEQFFGPGTRLTVL.